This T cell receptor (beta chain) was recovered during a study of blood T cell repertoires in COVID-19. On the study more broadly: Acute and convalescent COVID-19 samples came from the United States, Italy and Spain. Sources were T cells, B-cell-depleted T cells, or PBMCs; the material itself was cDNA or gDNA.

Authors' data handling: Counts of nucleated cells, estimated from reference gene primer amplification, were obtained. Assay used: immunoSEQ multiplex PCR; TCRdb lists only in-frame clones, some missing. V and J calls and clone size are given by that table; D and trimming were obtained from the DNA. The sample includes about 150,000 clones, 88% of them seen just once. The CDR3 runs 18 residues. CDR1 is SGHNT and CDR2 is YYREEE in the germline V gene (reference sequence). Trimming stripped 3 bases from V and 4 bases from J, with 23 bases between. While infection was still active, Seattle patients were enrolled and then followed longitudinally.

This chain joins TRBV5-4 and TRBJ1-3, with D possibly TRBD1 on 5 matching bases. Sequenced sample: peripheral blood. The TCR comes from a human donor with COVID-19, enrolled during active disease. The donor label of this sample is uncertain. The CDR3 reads CASSSTSRGKFAGNTIYF. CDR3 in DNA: TGTGCCAGCAGCTCAACATCTCGGGGGAAATTTGCGGGAAACACCATATATTTT.